These 8 T cell receptor beta chains originate from one sample sequenced in a study of blood T cells in healthy people across ages. Next came a second PCR, run for roughly 6 to 11 cycles, which used a sample-barcoded 5' primer along with a J-beta primer mix. TCRdb re-derived calls from the 5' RACE reads in MiXCR, one entry per CDR3 protein. This sample has some 1.7 million distinct CDR3 sequences, with approximately 28% found just once. Specimen: blood. These receptors all stem from a woman in her twenties or thirties in good health.

About this clonotype: A read error may produce the germline difference seen at one junction end. The chain has TRBV11-2 and TRBJ2-3; tentative D call: TRBD2 (5 bases). This CDR3 comprises 15 residues. Germline V CDR1 and CDR2: SGHAT, FQNNGV. The CDR3 bases are TGTGCCGGCAGCTTGACCGGAGGCCGCACAGATACGCAGTATTTT. It encodes CAGSLTGGRTDTQYF.

The chain is built from TRBV20-1 and TRBJ1-3; maybe TRBD1 (5 bases). CDR1 is DFQATT, CDR2 SNEGSKA, per germline (reference sequence). CDR3 length: 16 residues. Deletions cut 0 bases from V and 0 bases from J, with 12 bases between. The CDR3 here is CSARDPGPPSGNTIYF. The CDR3 bases are TGCAGTGCTAGAGATCCGGGGCCCCCCTCTGGAAACACCATATATTTT.

This clonotype was seen a handful of times. The rearrangement links TRBV12-5 to TRBJ1-4, with a tentative D call TRBD1 (6 bases). The CDR3 spans 13 residues. Germline V gives CDR1 LGHNT, CDR2 FRNRAP. The V end lost 1 base, the J end lost 11 bases, and 11 bases lay between the germline ends. CDR3 nucleotides: TGTGCTAGTGGTTTGGAGGACAGAGAGAAACTGTTTTTT. This translates into CASGLEDREKLFF. The whole variable domain, remainder taken from reference TRBV12-5 and TRBJ1-4, is DARVTQTPRHKVTEMGQEVTMRCQPILGHNTVFWYRQTMMQGLELLAYFRNRAPLDDSGMPKDRFSAEMPDATLATLKIQPSEPRDSAVYFCASGLEDREKLFFGSGTQLSVL.

This clonotype was seen only a few times. The gene calls are TRBV20-1 and TRBJ2-7; D uncertain. V was clipped by 2 bases and J by 12 bases, with 14 bases between them. This CDR3 contains 11 residues. The germline CDR1 and CDR2 sequences are DFQATT and SNEGSKA (reference sequence). CDR3 residues: CSARSVRDMYF. The CDR3 DNA reads as TGCAGTGCTAGATCTGTGCGAGATATGTACTTC.

This clonotype was observed a few times. This chain uses TRBV7-9 with TRBJ2-7; 7 bases fit TRBD2. CDR3 length equals 14 residues. CDR1 SEHNR and CDR2 FQNEAQ come from the germline V gene (reference sequence). The V gene end was trimmed by 5 bases and the J gene end by 4 bases; junction bases not matched to a gene: 8. CDR3 DNA sequence: TGTGCCAGCAGCATAGGCGGGAGAGCTTACGAGCAGTACTTC. It codes for CASSIGGRAYEQYF.

This clonotype was seen more than once but under ten times. The gene calls are TRBV12-3 or TRBV12-4 and TRBJ2-7, with D maybe TRBD1 (6 bases). The CDR3 has 14 amino acids. The V and J ends lost 6 bases and 5 bases respectively, with 17 bases between them. The CDR3 nucleotides are TGTGCCAGCAGATACGGCTCAGGGGCCAACGAGCAGTACTTC. Residues: CASRYGSGANEQYF.

The chain joins TRBV2 to TRBJ2-5; the match to TRBD1 covers 9 bases. CDR1 is SNHLY and CDR2 is FYNNEI in the germline V gene. J gave up 5 bases and V 10 bases, and 5 bases lay outside the gene matches. The CDR3 has 12 amino acids. CDR3 sequence: CATHRGLETQYF. CDR3 bases: TGTGCCACACACAGGGGGCTCGAGACCCAGTACTTC.

This clonotype was seen a few times. This rearrangement joins TRBV20-1 to TRBJ2-7; tentatively, D is TRBD1 or TRBD2 (6 bases each). CDR1 and CDR2 from the germline V gene are DFQATT and SNEGSKA (reference sequence). V was pared by 2 bases and J by 2 bases, with 13 bases between. This CDR3 has 14 amino acids. The DNA of the CDR3 is TGCAGTGCTAGAAAATGGGGGGCCCCCTACGAGCAGTACTTC. Protein product: CSARKWGAPYEQYF.